This T cell receptor beta chain is drawn from a study of shared clonotypes between healthy human individuals. Remarks on this clone: Its antigen is undetermined.

Per the germline V gene, CDR1 is GTSNPN and CDR2 is SVGIG (reference sequence). CDR3 length equals 17 residues. V was pared by 3 bases and J by 2 bases, with 21 bases between. The study drew all its donors from Caucasian adults living in Nashville, Tennessee. Samples underwent the assay at deep level. Generated by immunoSEQ multiplex PCR, the TCRdb table keeps only in-frame clones and is missing some. The data show some 2,000,000 clones, 85% to 95% seen once. The study, taken as a whole, reports: Rarefaction exposed incomplete sorted-subset sequencing despite large depth.

The V gene is TRBV30, the J gene TRBJ2-3; possible D gene TRBD1, 6 bases. The sequence was collected from a young man in good health. Input material: naive CD4+ T cells sorted from blood. Indicated subset: CD45RA+ positively selected. The chain's CDR3 is CAWRRGATGTTTDTQYF. CDR3 nucleotide sequence: TGTGCCTGGAGAAGAGGGGCCACAGGGACAACCACAGATACGCAGTATTTT.